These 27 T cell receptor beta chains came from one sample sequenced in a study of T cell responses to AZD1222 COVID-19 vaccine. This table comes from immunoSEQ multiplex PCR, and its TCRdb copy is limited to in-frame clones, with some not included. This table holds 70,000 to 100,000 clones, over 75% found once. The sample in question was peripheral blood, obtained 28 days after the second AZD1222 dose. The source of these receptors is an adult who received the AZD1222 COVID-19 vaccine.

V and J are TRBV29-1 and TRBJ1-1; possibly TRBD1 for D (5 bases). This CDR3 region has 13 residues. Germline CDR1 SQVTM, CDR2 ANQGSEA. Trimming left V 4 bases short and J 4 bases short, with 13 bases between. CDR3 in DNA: TGCAGCGTTGCAGGGCAGGGACTCACTGAAGCTTTCTTT. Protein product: CSVAGQGLTEAFF.

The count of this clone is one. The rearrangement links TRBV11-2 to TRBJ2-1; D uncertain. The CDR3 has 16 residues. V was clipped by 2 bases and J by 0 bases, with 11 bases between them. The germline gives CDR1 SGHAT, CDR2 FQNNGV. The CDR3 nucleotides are TGTGCCAGCAGCTTATACTTAGACCCCTCCTACAATGAGCAGTTCTTC. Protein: CASSLYLDPSYNEQFF.

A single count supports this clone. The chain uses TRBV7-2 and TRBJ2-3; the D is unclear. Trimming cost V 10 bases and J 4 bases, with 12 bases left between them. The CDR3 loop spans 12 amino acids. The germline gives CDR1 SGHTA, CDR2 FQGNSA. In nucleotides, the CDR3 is TGTGCCACCAACTCCCAGTCAGATACGCAGTATTTT. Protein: CATNSQSDTQYF.

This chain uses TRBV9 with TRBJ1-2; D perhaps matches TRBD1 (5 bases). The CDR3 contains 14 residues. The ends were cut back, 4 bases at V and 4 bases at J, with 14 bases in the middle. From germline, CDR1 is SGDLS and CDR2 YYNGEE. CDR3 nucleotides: TGTGCCAGCAGCTCCGGGGCCGTTGGCTATGGCTACACCTTC. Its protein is CASSSGAVGYGYTF.

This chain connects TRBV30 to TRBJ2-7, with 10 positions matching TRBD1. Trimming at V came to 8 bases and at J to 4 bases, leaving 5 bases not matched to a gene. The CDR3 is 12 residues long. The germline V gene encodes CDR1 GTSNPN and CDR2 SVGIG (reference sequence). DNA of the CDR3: TGTGCCGGAGGGACAGGGGTATACGAGCAGTACTTC. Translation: CAGGTGVYEQYF.

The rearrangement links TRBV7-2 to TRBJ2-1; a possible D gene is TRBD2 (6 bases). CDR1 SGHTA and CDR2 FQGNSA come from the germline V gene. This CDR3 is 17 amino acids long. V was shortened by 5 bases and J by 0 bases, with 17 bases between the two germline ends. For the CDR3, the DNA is TGTGCCAGCAGCGGGGGACTCGTCACGAGCTCCTACAATGAGCAGTTCTTC. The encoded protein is CASSGGLVTSSYNEQFF. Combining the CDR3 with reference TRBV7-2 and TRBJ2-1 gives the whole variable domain GAGVSQSPSNKVTEKGKDVELRCDPISGHTALYWYRQSLGQGLEFLIYFQGNSAPDKSGLPSDRFSAERTGGSVSTLTIQRTQQEDSAVYLCASSGGLVTSSYNEQFFGPGTRLTVL.

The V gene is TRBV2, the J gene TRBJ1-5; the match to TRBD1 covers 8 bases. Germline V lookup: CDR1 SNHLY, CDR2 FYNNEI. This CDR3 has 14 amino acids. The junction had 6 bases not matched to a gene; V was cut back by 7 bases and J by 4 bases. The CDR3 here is CASMGQDRNQPQHF. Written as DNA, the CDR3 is TGTGCCAGCATGGGACAGGACCGAAATCAGCCCCAGCATTTT. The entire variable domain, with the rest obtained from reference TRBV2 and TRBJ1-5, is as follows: EPEVTQTPSHQVTQMGQEVILRCVPISNHLYFYWYRQILGQKVEFLVSFYNNEISEKSEIFDDQFSVERPDGSNFTLKIRSTKLEDSAMYFCASMGQDRNQPQHFGDGTRLSIL.

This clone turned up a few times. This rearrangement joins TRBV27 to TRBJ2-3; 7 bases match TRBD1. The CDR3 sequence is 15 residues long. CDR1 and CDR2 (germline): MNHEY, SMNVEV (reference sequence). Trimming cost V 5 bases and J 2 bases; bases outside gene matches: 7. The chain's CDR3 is CASSPRTGYTDTQYF. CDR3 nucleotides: TGTGCCAGCAGTCCACGGACAGGCTACACAGATACGCAGTATTTT.

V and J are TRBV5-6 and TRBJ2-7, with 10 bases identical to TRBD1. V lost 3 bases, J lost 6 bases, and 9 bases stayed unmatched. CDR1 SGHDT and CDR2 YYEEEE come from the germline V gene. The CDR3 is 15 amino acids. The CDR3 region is CASSSLGTGVGEQYF. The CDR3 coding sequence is TGTGCCAGCAGCTCCCTGGGGACAGGGGTCGGCGAGCAGTACTTC.

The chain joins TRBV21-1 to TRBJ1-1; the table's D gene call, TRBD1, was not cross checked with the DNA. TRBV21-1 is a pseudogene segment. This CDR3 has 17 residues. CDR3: CASSKQGAVEMNTEAFF. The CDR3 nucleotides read TGTGCCAGCAGCAAACAGGGGGCGGTTGAGATGAACACTGAAGCTTTCTTT.

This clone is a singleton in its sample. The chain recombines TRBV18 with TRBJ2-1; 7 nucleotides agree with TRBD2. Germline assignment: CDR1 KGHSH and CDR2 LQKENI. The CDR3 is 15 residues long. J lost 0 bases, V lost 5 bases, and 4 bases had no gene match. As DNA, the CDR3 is TGTGCCAGCTCATCACTAGCGAGCTCCTACAATGAGCAGTTCTTC. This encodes CASSSLASSYNEQFF.

CDR3 in amino acids: CASSLGQLSYEQYF. In DNA form, the CDR3 reads TGTGCCAGCAGCCTCGGACAGCTTTCCTACGAGCAGTACTTC. The chain links TRBV13 to TRBJ2-7, with D possibly being TRBD1 (6 bases). Trimming removed 5 bases at V and 1 base at J, with 12 bases between. Germline V gene data show CDR1 as PRHDT and CDR2 as FYEKMQ (reference sequence). This CDR3 is 14 amino acids long.

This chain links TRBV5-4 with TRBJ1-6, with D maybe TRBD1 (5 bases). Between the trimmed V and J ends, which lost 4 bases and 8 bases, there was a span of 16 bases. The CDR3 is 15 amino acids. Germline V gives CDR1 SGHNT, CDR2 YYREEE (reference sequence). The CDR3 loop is CASSPGWGFDSPLHF. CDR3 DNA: TGTGCCAGCAGCCCCGGTTGGGGGTTCGATTCACCCCTCCACTTT. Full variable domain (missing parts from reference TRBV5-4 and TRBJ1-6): ETGVTQSPTHLIKTRGQQVTLRCSSQSGHNTVSWYQQALGQGPQFIFQYYREEENGRGNFPPRFSGLQFPNYSSELNVNALELDDSALYLCASSPGWGFDSPLHFGNGTRLTVT.

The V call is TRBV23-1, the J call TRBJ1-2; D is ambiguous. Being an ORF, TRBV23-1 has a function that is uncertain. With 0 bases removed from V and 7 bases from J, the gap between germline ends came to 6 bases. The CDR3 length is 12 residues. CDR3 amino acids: CASSQSGVGYTF. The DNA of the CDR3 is TGCGCCAGCAGTCAATCCGGGGTTGGCTACACCTTC.

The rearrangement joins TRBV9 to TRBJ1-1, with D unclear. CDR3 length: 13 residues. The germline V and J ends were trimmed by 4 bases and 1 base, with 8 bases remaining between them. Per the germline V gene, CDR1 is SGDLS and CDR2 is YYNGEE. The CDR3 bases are TGTGCCAGCAGCCTACAAGAGAACACTGAAGCTTTCTTT. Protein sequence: CASSLQENTEAFF.

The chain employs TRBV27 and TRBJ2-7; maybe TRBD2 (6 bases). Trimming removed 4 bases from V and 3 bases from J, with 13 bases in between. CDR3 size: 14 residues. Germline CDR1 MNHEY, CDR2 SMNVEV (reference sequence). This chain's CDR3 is CASSSPGLHYEQYF. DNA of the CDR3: TGTGCCAGCAGTTCACCGGGACTCCACTACGAGCAGTACTTC.

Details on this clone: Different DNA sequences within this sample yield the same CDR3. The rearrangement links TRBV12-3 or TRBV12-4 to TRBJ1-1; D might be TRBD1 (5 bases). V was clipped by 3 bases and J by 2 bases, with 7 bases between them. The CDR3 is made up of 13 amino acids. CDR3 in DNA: TGTGCCAGCAGTTTCGGGGGAAACACTGAAGCTTTCTTT. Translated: CASSFGGNTEAFF.

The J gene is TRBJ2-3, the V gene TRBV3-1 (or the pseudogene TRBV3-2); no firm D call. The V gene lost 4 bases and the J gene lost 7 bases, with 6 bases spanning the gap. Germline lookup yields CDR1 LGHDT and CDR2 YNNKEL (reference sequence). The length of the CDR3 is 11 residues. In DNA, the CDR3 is TGTGCCAGCAGCCTTCGTAATACGCAGTATTTT. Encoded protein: CASSLRNTQYF.

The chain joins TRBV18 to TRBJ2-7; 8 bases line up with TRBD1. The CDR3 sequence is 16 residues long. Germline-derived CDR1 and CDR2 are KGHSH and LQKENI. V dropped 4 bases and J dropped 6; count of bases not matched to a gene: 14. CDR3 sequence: CASSLGQGEVGAEQYF. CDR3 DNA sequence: TGTGCCAGCTCACTAGGACAGGGAGAGGTGGGTGCCGAGCAGTACTTC.

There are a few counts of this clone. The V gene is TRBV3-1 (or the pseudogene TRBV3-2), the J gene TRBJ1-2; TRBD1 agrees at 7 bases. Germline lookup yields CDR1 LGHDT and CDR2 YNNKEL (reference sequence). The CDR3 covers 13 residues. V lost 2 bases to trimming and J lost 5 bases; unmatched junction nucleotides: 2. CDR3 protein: CASSQRDSYGYTF. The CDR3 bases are TGTGCCAGCAGCCAAAGGGACAGTTATGGCTACACCTTC.

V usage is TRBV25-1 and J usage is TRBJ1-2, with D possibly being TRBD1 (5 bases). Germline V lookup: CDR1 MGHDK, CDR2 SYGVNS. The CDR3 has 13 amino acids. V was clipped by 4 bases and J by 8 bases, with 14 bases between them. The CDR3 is CASSVIGAKGYTF. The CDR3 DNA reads TGTGCCAGCAGTGTTATAGGGGCGAAGGGCTACACCTTC.

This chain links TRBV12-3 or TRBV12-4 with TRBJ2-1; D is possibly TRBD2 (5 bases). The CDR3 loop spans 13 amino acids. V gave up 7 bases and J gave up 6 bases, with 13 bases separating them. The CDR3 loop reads CASKRTGRNEQFF. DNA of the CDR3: TGTGCCAGCAAACGGACTGGCCGCAATGAGCAGTTCTTC.

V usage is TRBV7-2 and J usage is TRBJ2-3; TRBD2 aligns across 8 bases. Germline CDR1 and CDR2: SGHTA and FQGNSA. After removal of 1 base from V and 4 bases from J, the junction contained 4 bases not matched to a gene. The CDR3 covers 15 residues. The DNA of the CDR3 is TGTGCCAGCAGCTTAGTGCCGGGAGGGCCAGATACGCAGTATTTT. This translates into CASSLVPGGPDTQYF.

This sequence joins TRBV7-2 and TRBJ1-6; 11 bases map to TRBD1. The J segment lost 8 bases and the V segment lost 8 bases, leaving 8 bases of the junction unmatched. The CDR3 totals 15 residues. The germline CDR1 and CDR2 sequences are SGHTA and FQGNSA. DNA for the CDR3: TGTGCCAGCTCCCCGGACAGGGGGCCATATTCACCCCTCCACTTT. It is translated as CASSPDRGPYSPLHF.

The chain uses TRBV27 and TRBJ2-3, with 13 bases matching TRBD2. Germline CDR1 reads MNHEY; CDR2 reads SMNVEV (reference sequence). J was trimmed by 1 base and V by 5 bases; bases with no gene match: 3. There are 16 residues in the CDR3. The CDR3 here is CASSQGTSGGTDTQYF. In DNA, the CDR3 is TGTGCCAGCAGTCAGGGGACTAGCGGGGGCACAGATACGCAGTATTTT.

The CDR3 loop reads CASSFRGFEAFF. CDR3 sequence (DNA): TGTGCCAGCAGCTTCCGGGGATTCGAAGCTTTCTTT. This chain connects TRBV7-9 to TRBJ1-1; D ambiguous. V gave up 3 bases and J gave up 8 bases, with 10 bases separating them. This CDR3 region has 12 residues. CDR1 is SEHNR and CDR2 is FQNEAQ in the germline V gene (reference sequence).

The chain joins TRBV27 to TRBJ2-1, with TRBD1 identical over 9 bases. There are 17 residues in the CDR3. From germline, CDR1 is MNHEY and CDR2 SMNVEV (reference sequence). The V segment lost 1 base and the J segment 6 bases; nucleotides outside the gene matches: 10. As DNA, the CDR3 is TGTGCCAGCAGTTTATTATCCCCCGGGACAGGGACCAATGAGCAGTTCTTC. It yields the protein CASSLLSPGTGTNEQFF.